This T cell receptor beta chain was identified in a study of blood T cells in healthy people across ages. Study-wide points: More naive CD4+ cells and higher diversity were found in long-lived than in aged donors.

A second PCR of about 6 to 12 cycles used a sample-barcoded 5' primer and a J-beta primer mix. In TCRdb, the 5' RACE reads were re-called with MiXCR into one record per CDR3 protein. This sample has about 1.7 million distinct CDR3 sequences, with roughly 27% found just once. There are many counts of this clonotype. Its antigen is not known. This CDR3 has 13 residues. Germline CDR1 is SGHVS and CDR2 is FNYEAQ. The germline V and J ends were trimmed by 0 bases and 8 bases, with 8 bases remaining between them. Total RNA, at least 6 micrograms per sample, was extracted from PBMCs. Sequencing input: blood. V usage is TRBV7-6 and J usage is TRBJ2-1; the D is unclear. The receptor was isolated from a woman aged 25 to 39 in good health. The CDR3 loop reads CASSLAPAHEQFF. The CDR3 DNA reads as TGTGCCAGCAGCTTAGCTCCGGCCCATGAGCAGTTCTTC.